The 16 T cell receptor beta chains below come from one sample, sequenced in a study of T cell responses to AZD1222 COVID-19 vaccine. Profiling relied on immunoSEQ multiplex PCR, and the TCRdb table lists in-frame clones only, not all of them. Among tens of thousands of clones listed, more than 75% were seen once. This sample comprised peripheral blood, obtained 28 days after the second AZD1222 dose. All receptors come from an adult who received the AZD1222 COVID-19 vaccine.

The chain combines TRBV5-1 with TRBJ2-1; TRBD1 agrees at 9 bases. Trimming at V came to 1 base and at J to 4 bases, leaving 6 bases not matched to a gene. Germline CDR1 reads SGHRS; CDR2 reads YFSETQ. The CDR3 is 16 residues long. CDR3 sequence reads: CASSLTPGQGYNEQFF. For the CDR3, the DNA is TGCGCCAGCAGCTTGACCCCGGGACAGGGTTACAATGAGCAGTTCTTC. Complete variable domain (other parts from reference TRBV5-1 and TRBJ2-1): KAGVTQTPRYLIKTRGQQVTLSCSPISGHRSVSWYQQTPGQGLQFLFEYFSETQRNKGNFPGRFSGRQFSNSRSEMNVSTLELGDSALYLCASSLTPGQGYNEQFFGPGTRLTVL.

A few counts support this clone. The rearrangement uses TRBV6-4 and TRBJ2-3, with 7 bases fitting TRBD1. V trimming: 0 bases; J trimming: 0 bases; junction bases outside the gene matches: 0. Germline loops: CDR1 MRHNA, CDR2 SNTAGT. The CDR3 has 15 residues. This CDR3 is CASSDSTGSTDTQYF. The CDR3 region has the DNA TGTGCCAGCAGTGACTCGACAGGGAGCACAGATACGCAGTATTTT.

The chain couples TRBV7-3 to TRBJ2-3; D unresolved. The CDR3 extends over 13 amino acids. The germline V gene encodes CDR1 SGHTA and CDR2 FQGTGA. V shed 4 bases and J shed 2 bases, with 7 bases lying between them. The CDR3 reads CASSSRPTDTQYF. CDR3 coding DNA: TGTGCCAGCAGCTCGAGACCCACAGATACGCAGTATTTT.

The rearrangement joins TRBV21-1 to TRBJ1-2. TRBV21-1 is tagged as a pseudogene. The length of the CDR3 is 14 residues. CDR3 amino acids: CASSKGRGVYGYTF. The CDR3 DNA reads TGTGCCAGCAGCAAAGGGCGGGGAGTCTATGGCTACACCTTC.

The chain has TRBV6-5 and TRBJ2-2, with TRBD1 identical over 10 bases. The V segment lost 6 bases and the J segment 7 bases; nucleotides outside the gene matches: 8. The V gene's germline CDR1 is MNHEY and CDR2 SVGAGI. The CDR3 contains 15 residues. The CDR3 sequence is CASRRIRDRGGELFF. In DNA, the CDR3 is TGTGCCAGCAGGCGTATCCGGGACAGGGGCGGGGAGCTGTTTTTT.

This chain uses TRBV15 with TRBJ2-1, with TRBD2 matching 8 bases. CDR1 and CDR2 (germline): LNHNV, YYDKDF (reference sequence). CDR3 size: 16 residues. V gave up 1 base and J gave up 4 bases; unmatched junction bases: 6. CDR3 in amino acids: CATSRGYSGEYNEQFF. The DNA of the CDR3 is TGTGCCACCAGCAGAGGATATAGCGGGGAGTACAATGAGCAGTTCTTC.

The chain combines TRBV7-9 with TRBJ2-5; D is undetermined. V was trimmed by 3 bases and J by 4 bases, leaving 9 bases between them. The CDR3 loop spans 13 amino acids. The germline gives CDR1 SEHNR, CDR2 FQNEAQ (reference sequence). CDR3 sequence reads: CASSFLVGETQYF. DNA of the CDR3: TGTGCCAGCAGCTTTCTGGTCGGAGAGACCCAGTACTTC.

This clone was detected only once. This sequence joins TRBV5-4 and TRBJ1-3; D gene ambiguous. Per the germline V gene, CDR1 is SGHNT and CDR2 is YYREEE (reference sequence). The length of the CDR3 is 15 residues. Deletions cut 4 bases from V and 2 bases from J, with 13 bases between. The CDR3: CASSQTTNTGNTIYF. The CDR3 DNA reads TGTGCCAGCAGCCAGACGACCAATACTGGAAACACCATATATTTT.

The genes are TRBV24-1 and TRBJ2-3; D call uncertain. Trimming removed 6 bases at V and 0 bases at J, with 9 bases between. The germline gives CDR1 KGHDR, CDR2 SFDVKD. The length of the CDR3 is 14 residues. The CDR3: CATSRSVSTDTQYF. CDR3 bases: TGTGCCACCAGTAGATCAGTGAGCACAGATACGCAGTATTTT.

The genes are TRBV7-3 and TRBJ1-1; D is uncertain. This CDR3 region has 13 residues. Germline V gene data show CDR1 as SGHTA and CDR2 as FQGTGA. Deletions cut 5 bases from V and 4 bases from J, with 11 bases between. CDR3 coding DNA: TGTGCCAGCAGCATCGGGGTGAGCACTGAAGCTTTCTTT. Residues: CASSIGVSTEAFF.

The CDR3 bases are TGCGCCAGCAGCTTGGCCGGGACTAGCTCCTACAATGAGCAGTTCTTC. It codes for CASSLAGTSSYNEQFF. The chain recombines TRBV5-1 with TRBJ2-1; 8 bases map to TRBD2. The ends lost 0 bases at V and 0 bases at J; junction bases unmatched: 2. CDR3 length: 16 amino acids. Germline V lookup: CDR1 SGHRS, CDR2 YFSETQ.

The chain is built from TRBV24-1 and TRBJ1-1, with 9 bases matching TRBD1. V trimming: 9 bases; J trimming: 0 bases; junction bases outside the gene matches: 4. Germline assignment: CDR1 KGHDR and CDR2 SFDVKD. The CDR3 has 14 residues. The CDR3 nucleotides are TGTGCCACCCGAGGACAGGGGATGAACACTGAAGCTTTCTTT. Amino acid sequence: CATRGQGMNTEAFF.

The chain couples TRBV5-1 to TRBJ2-5; the D is unclear. The length of the CDR3 is 14 residues. Germline V gene data show CDR1 as SGHRS and CDR2 as YFSETQ. With 0 bases removed from V and 4 bases from J, the gap between germline ends came to 10 bases. The CDR3 DNA reads TGCGCCAGCAGCTTGGCCGGGCCTCCAGAGACCCAGTACTTC. Protein sequence: CASSLAGPPETQYF.

As for this clone: The junction does not match germline at one end; this may be a read error. The chain has TRBV15 and TRBJ1-6; D remains unclear. This CDR3 is 14 amino acids long. CDR1 is LNHNV and CDR2 is YYDKDF in the germline V gene (reference sequence). The CDR3 sequence: CATGRSSYNSPLHF. The DNA of the CDR3 is TGTGCCACCGGCAGGAGCTCCTATAATTCACCCCTCCACTTT.

This chain uses TRBV4-2 with TRBJ2-5; 7 bases align to TRBD1. Germline lookup yields CDR1 LGHNA and CDR2 YNFKEQ. Unmatched junction bases numbered 10, after V lost 4 bases and J lost 5 bases. There are 15 residues in the CDR3. CDR3 sequence reads: CASSLNWGTVETQYF. The CDR3 DNA reads as TGTGCCAGCAGCCTCAACTGGGGGACAGTCGAGACCCAGTACTTC.

This clone was detected a few times. This chain connects TRBV12-3 or TRBV12-4 to TRBJ1-1, with D unresolved. V lost 4 bases to trimming and J lost 5 bases, with 8 bases between them. The CDR3 sequence is 12 residues long. For the CDR3, the DNA is TGTGCCAGCAGTTCTGGCCGGACTGAAGCTTTCTTT. It is translated as CASSSGRTEAFF.